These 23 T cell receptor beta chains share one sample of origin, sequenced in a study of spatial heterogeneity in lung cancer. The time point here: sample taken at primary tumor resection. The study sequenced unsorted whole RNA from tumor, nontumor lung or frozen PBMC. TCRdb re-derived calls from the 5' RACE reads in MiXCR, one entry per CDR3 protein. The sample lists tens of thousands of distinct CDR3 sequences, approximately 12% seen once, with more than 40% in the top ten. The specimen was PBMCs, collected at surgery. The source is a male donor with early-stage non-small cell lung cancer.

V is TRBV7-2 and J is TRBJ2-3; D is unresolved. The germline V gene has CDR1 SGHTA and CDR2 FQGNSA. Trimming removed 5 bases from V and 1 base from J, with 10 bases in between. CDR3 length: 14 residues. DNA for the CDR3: TGTGCCAGCAGCCGGACGACGGGCACAGATACGCAGTATTTT. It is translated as CASSRTTGTDTQYF.

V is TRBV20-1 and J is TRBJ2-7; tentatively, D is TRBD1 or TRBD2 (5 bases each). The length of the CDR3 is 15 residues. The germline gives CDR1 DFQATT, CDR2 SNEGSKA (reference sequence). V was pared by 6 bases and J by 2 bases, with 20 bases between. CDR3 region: CSAPPTRDGAYEQYF. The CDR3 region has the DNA TGCAGTGCGCCCCCTACCCGGGACGGAGCCTACGAGCAGTACTTC.

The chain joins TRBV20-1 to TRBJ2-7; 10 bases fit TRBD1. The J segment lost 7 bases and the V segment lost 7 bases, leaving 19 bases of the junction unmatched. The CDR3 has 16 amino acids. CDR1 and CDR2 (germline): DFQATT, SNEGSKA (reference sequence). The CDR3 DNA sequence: TGCAGTGTTTCCGGAACCCCGCGACAGGGGGCTGGTGAGCAGTACTTC. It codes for CSVSGTPRQGAGEQYF.

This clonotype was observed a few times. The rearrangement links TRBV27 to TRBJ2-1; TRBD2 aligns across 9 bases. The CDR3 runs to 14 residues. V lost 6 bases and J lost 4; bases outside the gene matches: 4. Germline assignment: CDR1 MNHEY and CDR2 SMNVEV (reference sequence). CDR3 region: CASRKLAGYNEQFF. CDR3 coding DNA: TGTGCCAGCAGGAAGCTAGCGGGATACAATGAGCAGTTCTTC.

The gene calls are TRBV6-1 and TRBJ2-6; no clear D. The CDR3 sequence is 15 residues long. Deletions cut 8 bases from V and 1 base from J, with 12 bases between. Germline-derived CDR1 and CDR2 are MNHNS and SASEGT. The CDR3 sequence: CASENLGSGANVLTF. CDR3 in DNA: TGTGCCAGCGAAAATTTGGGATCTGGGGCCAACGTCCTGACTTTC.

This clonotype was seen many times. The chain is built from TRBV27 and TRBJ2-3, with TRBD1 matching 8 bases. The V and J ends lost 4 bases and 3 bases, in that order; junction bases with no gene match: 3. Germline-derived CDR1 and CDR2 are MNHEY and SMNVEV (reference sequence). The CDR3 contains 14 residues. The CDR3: CASSSTGGTDTQYF. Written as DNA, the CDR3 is TGTGCCAGCAGTTCAACAGGGGGAACAGATACGCAGTATTTT.

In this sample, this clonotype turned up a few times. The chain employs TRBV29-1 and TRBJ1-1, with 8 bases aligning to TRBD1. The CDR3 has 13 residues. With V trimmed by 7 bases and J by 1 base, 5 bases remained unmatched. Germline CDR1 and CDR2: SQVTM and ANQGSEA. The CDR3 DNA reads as TGCAGCGGGCAGGGGGCTCGGAACACTGAAGCTTTCTTT. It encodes CSGQGARNTEAFF.

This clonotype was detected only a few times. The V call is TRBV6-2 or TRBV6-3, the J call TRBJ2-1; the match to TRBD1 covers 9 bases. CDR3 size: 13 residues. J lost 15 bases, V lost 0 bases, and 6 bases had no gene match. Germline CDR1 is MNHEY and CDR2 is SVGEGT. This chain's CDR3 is CASSYSWGQGPFF. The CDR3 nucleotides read TGTGCCAGCAGTTACTCGTGGGGACAGGGCCCGTTCTTC.

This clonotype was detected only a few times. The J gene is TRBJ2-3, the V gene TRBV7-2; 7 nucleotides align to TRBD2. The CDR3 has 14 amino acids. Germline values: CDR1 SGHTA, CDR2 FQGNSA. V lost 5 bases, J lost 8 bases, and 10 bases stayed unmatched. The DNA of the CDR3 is TGTGCCAGCAGCCCCTCGGCGTCGGGGGGTACGCAGTATTTT. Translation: CASSPSASGGTQYF.

In nucleotides, the CDR3 is TGTGCCAGCAGTTTGGGGGGAACGAACACCGGGGAGCTGTTTTTT. Translating it yields CASSLGGTNTGELFF. The chain is built from TRBV28 and TRBJ2-2; D is possibly TRBD2 (6 bases). Trimming pared 3 bases from V and 0 bases from J, leaving 8 bases between. The CDR3 consists of 15 residues. Germline V lookup: CDR1 MDHEN, CDR2 SYDVKM.

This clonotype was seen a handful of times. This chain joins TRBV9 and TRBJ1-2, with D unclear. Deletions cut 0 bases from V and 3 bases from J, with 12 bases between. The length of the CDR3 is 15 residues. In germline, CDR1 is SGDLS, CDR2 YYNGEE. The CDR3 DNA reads TGTGCCAGCAGCGTAGATCCAGGTTCGGACTATGGCTACACCTTC. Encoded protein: CASSVDPGSDYGYTF. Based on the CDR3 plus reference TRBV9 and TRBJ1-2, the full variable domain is DSGVTQTPKHLITATGQRVTLRCSPRSGDLSVYWYQQSLDQGLQFLIQYYNGEERAKGNILERFSAQQFPDLHSELNLSSLELGDSALYFCASSVDPGSDYGYTFGSGTRLTVV.

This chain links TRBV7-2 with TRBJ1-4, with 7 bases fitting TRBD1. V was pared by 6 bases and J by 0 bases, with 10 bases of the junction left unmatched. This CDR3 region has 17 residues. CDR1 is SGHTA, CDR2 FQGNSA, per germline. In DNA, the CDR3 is TGTGCCAGCAGACATGTCAGACAGGGCGCAACTAATGAAAAACTGTTTTTT. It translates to CASRHVRQGATNEKLFF.

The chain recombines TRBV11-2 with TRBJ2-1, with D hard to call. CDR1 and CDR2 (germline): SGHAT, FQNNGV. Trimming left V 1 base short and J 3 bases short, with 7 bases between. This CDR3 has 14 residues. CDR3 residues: CASSLGTGYNEQFF. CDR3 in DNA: TGTGCCAGCAGCTTAGGCACGGGCTACAATGAGCAGTTCTTC.

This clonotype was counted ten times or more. This CDR3 is CASSLDPSSSGYTF. The DNA for the CDR3 is TGCGCCAGCAGCTTGGACCCCAGCTCCAGTGGCTACACCTTC. The chain uses TRBV5-1 and TRBJ1-2; no clear D gene. The CDR3 consists of 14 residues. V shed 0 bases and J shed 7 bases, with 13 bases lying between them. From germline, CDR1 is SGHRS and CDR2 YFSETQ.

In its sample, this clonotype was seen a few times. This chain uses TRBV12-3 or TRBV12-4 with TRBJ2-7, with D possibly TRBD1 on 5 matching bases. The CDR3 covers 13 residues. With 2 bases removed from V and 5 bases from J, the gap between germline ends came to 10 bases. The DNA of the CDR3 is TGTGCCAGCAGTTTAAGACAGAAAGACGAGCAGTACTTC. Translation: CASSLRQKDEQYF.

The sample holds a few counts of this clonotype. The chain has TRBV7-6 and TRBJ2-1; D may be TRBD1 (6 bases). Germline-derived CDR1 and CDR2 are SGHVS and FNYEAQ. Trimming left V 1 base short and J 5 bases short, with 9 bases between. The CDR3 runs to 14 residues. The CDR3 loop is CASSLGRTDNEQFF. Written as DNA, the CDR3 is TGTGCCAGCAGCTTAGGAAGGACAGACAATGAGCAGTTCTTC.

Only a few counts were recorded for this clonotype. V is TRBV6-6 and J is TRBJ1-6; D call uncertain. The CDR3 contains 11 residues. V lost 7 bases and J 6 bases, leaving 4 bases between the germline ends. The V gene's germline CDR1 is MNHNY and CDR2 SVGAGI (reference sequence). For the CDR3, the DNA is TGTGCCAGCAACTTTAATTCACCCCTCCACTTT. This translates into CASNFNSPLHF.

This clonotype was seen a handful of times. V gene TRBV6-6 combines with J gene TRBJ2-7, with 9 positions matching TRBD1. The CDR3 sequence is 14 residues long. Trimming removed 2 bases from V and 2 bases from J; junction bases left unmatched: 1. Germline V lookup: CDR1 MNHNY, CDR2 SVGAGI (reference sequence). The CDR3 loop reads CASSYRQGAYEQYF. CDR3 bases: TGTGCCAGCAGTTACCGACAGGGGGCCTACGAGCAGTACTTC.

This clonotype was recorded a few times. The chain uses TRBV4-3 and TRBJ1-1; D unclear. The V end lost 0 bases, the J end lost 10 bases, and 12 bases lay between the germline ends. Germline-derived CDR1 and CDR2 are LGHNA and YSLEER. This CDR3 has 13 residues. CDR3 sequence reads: CASSQEGPLGAFF. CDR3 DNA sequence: TGCGCCAGCAGCCAAGAAGGGCCACTCGGAGCTTTCTTT.

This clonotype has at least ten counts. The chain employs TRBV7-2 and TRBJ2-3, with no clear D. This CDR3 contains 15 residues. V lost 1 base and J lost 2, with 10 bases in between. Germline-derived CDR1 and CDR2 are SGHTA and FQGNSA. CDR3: CASSLEVENTDTQYF. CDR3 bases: TGTGCCAGCAGCTTAGAGGTCGAAAACACAGATACGCAGTATTTT.

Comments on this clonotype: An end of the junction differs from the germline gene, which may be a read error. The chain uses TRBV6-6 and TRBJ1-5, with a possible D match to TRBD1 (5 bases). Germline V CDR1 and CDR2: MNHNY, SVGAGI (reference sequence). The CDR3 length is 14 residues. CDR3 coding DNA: TGTGCCGGCAGACCGGGACGGCAGAATCAGCCCCAGCATTTT. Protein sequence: CAGRPGRQNQPQHF.

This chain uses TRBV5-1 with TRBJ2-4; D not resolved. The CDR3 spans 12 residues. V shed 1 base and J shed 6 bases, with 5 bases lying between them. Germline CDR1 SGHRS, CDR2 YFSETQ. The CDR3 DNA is TGCGCCAGCAGCTTGTTGGGAAACATTCAGTACTTC. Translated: CASSLLGNIQYF.

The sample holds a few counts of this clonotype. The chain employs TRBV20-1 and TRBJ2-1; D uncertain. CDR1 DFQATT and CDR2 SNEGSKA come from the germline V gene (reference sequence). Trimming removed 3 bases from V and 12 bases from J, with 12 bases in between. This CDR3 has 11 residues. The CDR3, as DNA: TGCAGTGCTAGTCGTCAGGACGGGCAGTTCTTC. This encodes CSASRQDGQFF.